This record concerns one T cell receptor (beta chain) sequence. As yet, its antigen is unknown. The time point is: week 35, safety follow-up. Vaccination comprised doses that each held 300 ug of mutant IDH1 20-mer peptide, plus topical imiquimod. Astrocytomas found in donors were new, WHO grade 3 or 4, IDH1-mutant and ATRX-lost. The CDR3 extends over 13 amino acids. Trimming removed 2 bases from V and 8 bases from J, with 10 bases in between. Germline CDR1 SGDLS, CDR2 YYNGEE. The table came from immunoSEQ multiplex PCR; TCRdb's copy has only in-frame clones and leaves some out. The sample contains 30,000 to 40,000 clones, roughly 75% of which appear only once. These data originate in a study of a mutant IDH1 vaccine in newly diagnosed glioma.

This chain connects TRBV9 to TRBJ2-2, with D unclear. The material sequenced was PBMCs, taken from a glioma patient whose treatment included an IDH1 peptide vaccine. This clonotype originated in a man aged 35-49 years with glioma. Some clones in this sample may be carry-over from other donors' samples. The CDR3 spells CASSVVGGGELFF. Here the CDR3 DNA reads TGTGCCAGCAGCGTCGTAGGTGGTGGGGAGCTGTTTTTT.